This T cell receptor beta chain was retrieved from a study of T cell responses to AZD1222 COVID-19 vaccine. The CDR3 length is 15 residues. Germline V gives CDR1 SNHLY, CDR2 FYNNEI. V gave up 1 base and J gave up 1 base, with 10 bases separating them. Using immunoSEQ multiplex PCR, the repertoire was profiled, and TCRdb retains in-frame clones only, with some absent. This table has some 91,000 clones, approximately 90% appearing once. The TCR sequence derives from an adult in good health. The sample in question was peripheral blood, obtained on day 0 of AZD1222 vaccination. This sequence joins TRBV2 and TRBJ1-2, with D tentatively TRBD1 (5 bases). CDR3 loop: CASSEGAGGNYGYTF. CDR3 in DNA: TGTGCCAGCAGTGAAGGCGCGGGGGGTAACTATGGCTACACCTTC.